This T cell receptor beta chain was sequenced for a study of shared T cell receptors in the human thymus. This CDR3 comprises 14 residues. CDR1 MNHEY and CDR2 SMNVEV come from the germline V gene (reference sequence). After removal of 3 bases from V and 3 bases from J, the junction contained 2 bases not matched to a gene. TCRdb keeps only in-frame clones here, not all; method: immunoSEQ multiplex PCR. Of about 500,000 clones in the sample, about four fifths were seen once. Another study also made use of these data, one on human thymus T cells. From that study: Thymic as well as blood repertoires seemed to favor certain V and J genes unevenly.

The sequencing sample was made of thymocytes. This TCR was sampled from a boy younger than two with a congenital heart defect. This rearrangement joins TRBV27 to TRBJ2-3; TRBD2 agrees at 8 bases. CDR3 loop: CASSFAGGTDTQYF. CDR3 coding DNA: TGTGCCAGCAGTTTCGCGGGAGGAACAGATACGCAGTATTTT.